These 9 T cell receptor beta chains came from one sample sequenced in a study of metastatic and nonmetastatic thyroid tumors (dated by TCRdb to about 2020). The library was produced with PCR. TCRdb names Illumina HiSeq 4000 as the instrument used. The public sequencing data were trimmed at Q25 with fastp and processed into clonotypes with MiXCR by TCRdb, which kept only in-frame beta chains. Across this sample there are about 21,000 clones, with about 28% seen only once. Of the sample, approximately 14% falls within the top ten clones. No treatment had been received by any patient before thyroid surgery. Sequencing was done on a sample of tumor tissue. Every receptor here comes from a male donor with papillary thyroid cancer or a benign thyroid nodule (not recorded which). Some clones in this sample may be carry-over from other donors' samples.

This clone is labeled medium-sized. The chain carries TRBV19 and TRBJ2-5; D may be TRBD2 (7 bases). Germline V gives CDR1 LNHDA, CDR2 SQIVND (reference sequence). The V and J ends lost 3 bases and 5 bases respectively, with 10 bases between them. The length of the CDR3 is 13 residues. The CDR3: CASSMGGRETQYF. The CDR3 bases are TGTGCCAGTAGTATGGGGGGGCGGGAGACCCAGTACTTC.

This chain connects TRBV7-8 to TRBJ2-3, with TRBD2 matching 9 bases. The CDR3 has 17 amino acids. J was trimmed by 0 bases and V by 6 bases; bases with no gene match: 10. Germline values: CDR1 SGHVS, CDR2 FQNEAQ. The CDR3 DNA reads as TGTGCCAGCAGAATAACCAATCTAGCGGGGAGCACAGATACGCAGTATTTT. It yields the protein CASRITNLAGSTDTQYF.

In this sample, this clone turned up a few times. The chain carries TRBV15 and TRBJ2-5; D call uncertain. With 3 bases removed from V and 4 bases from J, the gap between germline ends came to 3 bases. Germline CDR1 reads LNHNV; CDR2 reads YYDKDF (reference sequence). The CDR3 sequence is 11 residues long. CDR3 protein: CATSSLETQYF. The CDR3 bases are TGTGCCACCAGCAGCCTAGAGACCCAGTACTTC.

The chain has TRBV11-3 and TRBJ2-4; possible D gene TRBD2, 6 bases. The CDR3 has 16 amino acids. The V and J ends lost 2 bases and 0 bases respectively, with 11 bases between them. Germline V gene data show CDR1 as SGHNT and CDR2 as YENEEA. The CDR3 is CASSLLASRAKNIQYF. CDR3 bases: TGTGCCAGCAGCTTACTAGCGAGTAGAGCCAAAAACATTCAGTACTTC.

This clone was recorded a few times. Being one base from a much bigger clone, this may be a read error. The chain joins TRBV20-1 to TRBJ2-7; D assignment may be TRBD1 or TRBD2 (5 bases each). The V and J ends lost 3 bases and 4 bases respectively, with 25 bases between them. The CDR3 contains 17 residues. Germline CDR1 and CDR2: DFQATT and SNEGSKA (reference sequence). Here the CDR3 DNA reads TGCAGTGCTAGTTCCCGGGGAGAACCAAAGGGACGGTACGAGCAGTACTTC. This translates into CSASSRGEPKGRYEQYF.

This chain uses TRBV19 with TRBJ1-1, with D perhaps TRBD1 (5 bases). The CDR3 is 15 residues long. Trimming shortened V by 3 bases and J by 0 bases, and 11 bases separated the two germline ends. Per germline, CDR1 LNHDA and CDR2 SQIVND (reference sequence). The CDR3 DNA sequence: TGTGCCAGTAGTATTAGGGAGGGGATGAACACTGAAGCTTTCTTT. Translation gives CASSIREGMNTEAFF.

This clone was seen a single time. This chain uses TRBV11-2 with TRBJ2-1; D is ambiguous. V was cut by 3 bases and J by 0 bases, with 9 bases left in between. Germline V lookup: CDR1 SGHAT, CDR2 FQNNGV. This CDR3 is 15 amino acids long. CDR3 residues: CASSLVIDSYNEQFF. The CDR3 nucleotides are TGTGCCAGCAGCTTGGTCATTGACTCCTACAATGAGCAGTTCTTC.

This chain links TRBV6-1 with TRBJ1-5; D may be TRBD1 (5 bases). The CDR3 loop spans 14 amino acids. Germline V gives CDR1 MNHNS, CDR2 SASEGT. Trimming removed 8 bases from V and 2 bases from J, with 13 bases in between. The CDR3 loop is CASGRGWGNQPQHF. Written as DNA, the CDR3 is TGTGCCAGCGGGCGGGGCTGGGGCAATCAGCCCCAGCATTTT.

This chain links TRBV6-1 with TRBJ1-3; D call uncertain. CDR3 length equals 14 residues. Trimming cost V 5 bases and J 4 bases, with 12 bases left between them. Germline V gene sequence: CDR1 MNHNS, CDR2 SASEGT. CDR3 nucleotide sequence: TGTGCCAGCAGTTCAATACTCTCCGGAAACACCATATATTTT. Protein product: CASSSILSGNTIYF.